Listed here are 16 T cell receptor beta chains from one sample, sequenced in a study of T-cell memory formation after mild COVID-19. From the 5' RACE reads, TCRdb called clonotypes with MiXCR, one entry per CDR3 protein. The sample carries around 200,000 distinct CDR3 sequences, 20% to 25% recorded once. The sequencing sample was made of PBMCs or a T cell subset sorted from them (not recorded which). The origin of the receptors is an adult woman who had mild COVID-19 (a few samples of this study predate the infection). Cell type and time point are not known.

The chain carries TRBV27 and TRBJ2-7; 9 nucleotides align to TRBD1. The V and J ends lost 5 bases and 3 bases, in that order; junction bases with no gene match: 5. Germline CDR1 reads MNHEY; CDR2 reads SMNVEV (reference sequence). This CDR3 has 14 amino acids. As DNA, the CDR3 is TGTGCCAGCAGTACAGGGGGCCGAGACTACGAGCAGTACTTC. Amino acid sequence: CASSTGGRDYEQYF.

The chain joins TRBV6-2 or TRBV6-3 to TRBJ1-4, with D possibly TRBD1 on 6 matching bases. The CDR3 extends over 14 amino acids. Trimming removed 7 bases at V and 10 bases at J, with 19 bases between. Germline CDR1 is MNHEY and CDR2 is SVGEGT. The DNA for the CDR3 is TGTGCCAGCACGGCCGGGGGCGAGCTCGGAAAACTGTTTTTT. Its protein product is CASTAGGELGKLFF.

The chain is built from TRBV4-2 and TRBJ2-6, with 7 bases lining up with TRBD1. Germline assignment: CDR1 LGHNA and CDR2 YNFKEQ. Losses at the gene ends were 1 base for V and 0 bases for J; bases not matched to a gene: 3. CDR3 length equals 17 residues. CDR3 sequence: CASSQGDSPSGANVLTF. The CDR3 DNA reads TGTGCCAGCAGCCAAGGGGACAGCCCCTCTGGGGCCAACGTCCTGACTTTC.

The table lists this clonotype with a few counts. CDR3 sequence (DNA): TGTGCCAGCTCGGGACAGGAGCCGCGTGAGCAGTTCTTC. As protein: CASSGQEPREQFF. The chain employs TRBV10-3 and TRBJ2-1; 8 bases match TRBD1. This CDR3 is 13 amino acids long. With 10 bases clipped from V and 9 bases from J, the junction kept 11 bases outside the gene matches. In germline, CDR1 is ENHRY, CDR2 SYGVKD.

V usage is TRBV20-1 and J usage is TRBJ2-3, with 12 bases aligning to TRBD2. Germline loops: CDR1 DFQATT, CDR2 SNEGSKA (reference sequence). This CDR3 spans 15 amino acids. The junction had 6 bases not matched to a gene; V was cut back by 6 bases and J by 2 bases. The CDR3 bases are TGCAGTGCAAGAAGACTAGCGGGAGACACAGATACGCAGTATTTT. Translating it yields CSARRLAGDTDTQYF.

V gene TRBV5-1 combines with J gene TRBJ1-1; 8 nucleotides agree with TRBD1. The CDR3 has 15 amino acids. Trimming took 4 bases from V and 4 from J; bases not matched to a gene: 9. The germline V gene has CDR1 SGHRS and CDR2 YFSETQ. The CDR3 protein is CASSDTGGRFTEAFF. The CDR3, as DNA: TGCGCCAGCAGCGACACAGGGGGGAGGTTCACTGAAGCTTTCTTT.

This chain uses TRBV6-1 with TRBJ1-4; D unclear. The germline V gene has CDR1 MNHNS and CDR2 SASEGT. This CDR3 has 16 amino acids. V was trimmed by 8 bases and J by 8 bases, leaving 24 bases between them. In DNA, the CDR3 is TGTGCCAGCGTGCCGACGGATTCGACTGCTTGGGAAAAACTGTTTTTT. It specifies CASVPTDSTAWEKLFF.

This clonotype appeared many times. The chain uses TRBV27 and TRBJ2-3; no definite D call. This CDR3 is built from 13 residues. CDR1 and CDR2 (germline): MNHEY, SMNVEV (reference sequence). Trimming took 3 bases from V and 3 from J, leaving 7 bases between them. In DNA form, the CDR3 reads TGTGCCAGCAGTTTCCCAAATACAGATACGCAGTATTTT. Its protein product is CASSFPNTDTQYF.

A few counts support this clonotype. The chain is built from TRBV7-8 and TRBJ2-7; 11 bases are shared with TRBD2. CDR1 and CDR2 (germline): SGHVS, FQNEAQ. The V and J ends lost 2 bases and 3 bases, in that order; junction bases with no gene match: 12. There are 18 residues in the CDR3. The CDR3 nucleotides are TGTGCCAGCAGCTTACCCCCCTACCGGGGACTAGCGGACTACGAGCAGTACTTC. This sequence encodes CASSLPPYRGLADYEQYF.

This clonotype was detected a few times. The chain uses TRBV6-2 or TRBV6-3 and TRBJ1-1; D might be TRBD1 (6 bases). Germline V gives CDR1 MNHEY, CDR2 SVGEGT. V lost 0 bases to trimming and J lost 0 bases, with 14 bases between them. This CDR3 comprises 17 residues. CDR3 sequence (DNA): TGTGCCAGCAGTTACTCTGACAGGCCGCTTCTGAACACTGAAGCTTTCTTT. As protein: CASSYSDRPLLNTEAFF.

This clonotype was seen a few times. This sequence joins TRBV30 and TRBJ2-7, with no clear D. The V end lost 6 bases, the J end lost 2 bases, and 8 bases lay between the germline ends. The germline gives CDR1 GTSNPN, CDR2 SVGIG (reference sequence). The CDR3 runs 11 residues. Here the CDR3 DNA reads TGTGCCTGCGACGTGGCCTACGAGCAGTACTTC. Protein: CACDVAYEQYF.

This clonotype was observed a handful of times. The CDR3: CASSLAERGRLNNEQFF. The CDR3 DNA follows: TGTGCCAGCAGCTTAGCCGAACGGGGGCGGCTAAACAATGAGCAGTTCTTC. The chain combines TRBV7-9 with TRBJ2-1; the D gene could be TRBD1 or TRBD2 (6 bases each). The V end lost 0 bases, the J end lost 5 bases, and 17 bases lay between the germline ends. The CDR3 loop spans 17 amino acids. Germline CDR1 is SEHNR and CDR2 is FQNEAQ (reference sequence).

The chain has TRBV21-1 and TRBJ2-7; the table's D gene call, TRBD1, was not cross checked with the DNA. TRBV21-1 is designated a pseudogene. This CDR3 has 14 residues. The CDR3 nucleotides are TGTGCCACCCCGGGACAGGGGAGTCACTACGAGCAGTACTTC. It is translated as CATPGQGSHYEQYF.

This clonotype showed up just a few times. The chain combines TRBV7-9 with TRBJ2-3; TRBD1 agrees at 7 bases. CDR1 is SEHNR and CDR2 is FQNEAQ in the germline V gene (reference sequence). The V gene end was trimmed by 5 bases and the J gene end by 0 bases; junction bases not matched to a gene: 5. CDR3 length: 15 residues. CDR3 sequence reads: CASSPRDRSTDTQYF. CDR3 sequence (DNA): TGTGCCAGCAGCCCCCGGGACAGAAGCACAGATACGCAGTATTTT.

A few counts support this clonotype. The J gene is TRBJ1-3, the V gene TRBV30; no clear D. This CDR3 has 13 residues. Trimming cost V 4 bases and J 0 bases, with 7 bases left between them. Germline assignment: CDR1 GTSNPN and CDR2 SVGIG (reference sequence). CDR3 sequence reads: CAWMMGSGNTIYF. CDR3 nucleotide sequence: TGTGCCTGGATGATGGGCTCTGGAAACACCATATATTTT.

The chain has TRBV5-1 and TRBJ2-7, with a weak D call TRBD1 (5 bases). Germline CDR1 is SGHRS and CDR2 is YFSETQ. V gave up 5 bases and J gave up 5 bases, with 14 bases separating them. CDR3 length: 13 residues. The CDR3 region is CASRNQGSDEQYF. The CDR3 DNA is TGCGCCAGCAGGAATCAGGGATCCGACGAGCAGTACTTC.